This TCR beta chain derives from a study of tumor and adjacent non-tumor tissue in lung cancer. Germline CDR1 reads MNHNY; CDR2 reads SVGAGI (reference sequence). The CDR3 covers 11 residues. Trimming took 6 bases from V and 7 from J, leaving 7 bases between them. This sample's RNA came from whole unsorted tissue. This non-tumor lung sample came from over 3 cm beyond the tumor edge. Three rounds of nested PCR, following a modified ARM-PCR protocol, produced the TCRbeta library. TCRdb passed the multiplex PCR reads through MiXCR, listing each CDR3 protein once. Among 77,000 or so distinct CDR3 sequences listed, over 60% were seen once. Remarks on this clonotype: A read error is possible here, since a much larger clone lies one base away.

The chain has TRBV6-6 and TRBJ1-5; no definite D call. The sample consisted of distant non-tumor lung tissue. The sequence came from a man in his 70s with non-small cell lung cancer. CDR3 loop: CASRLVQPQHF. In nucleotides, the CDR3 is TGTGCCAGCAGGCTAGTACAGCCCCAGCATTTT.